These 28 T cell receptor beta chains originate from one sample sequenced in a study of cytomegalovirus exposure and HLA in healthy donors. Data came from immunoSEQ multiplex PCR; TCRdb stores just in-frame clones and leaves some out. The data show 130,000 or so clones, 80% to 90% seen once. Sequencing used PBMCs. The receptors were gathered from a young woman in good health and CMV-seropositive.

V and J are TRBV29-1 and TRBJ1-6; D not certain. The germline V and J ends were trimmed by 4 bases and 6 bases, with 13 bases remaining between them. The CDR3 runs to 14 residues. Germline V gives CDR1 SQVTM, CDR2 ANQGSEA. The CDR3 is CSVGEGRSNSPLHF. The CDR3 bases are TGCAGCGTTGGGGAGGGCAGGAGTAATTCACCCCTCCACTTT.

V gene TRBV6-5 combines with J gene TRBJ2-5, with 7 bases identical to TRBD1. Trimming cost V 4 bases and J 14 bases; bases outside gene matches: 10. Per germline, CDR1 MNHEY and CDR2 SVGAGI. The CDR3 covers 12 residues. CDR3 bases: TGTGCCAGCAGTTGGGATGACAGGGACATATACTTC. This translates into CASSWDDRDIYF.

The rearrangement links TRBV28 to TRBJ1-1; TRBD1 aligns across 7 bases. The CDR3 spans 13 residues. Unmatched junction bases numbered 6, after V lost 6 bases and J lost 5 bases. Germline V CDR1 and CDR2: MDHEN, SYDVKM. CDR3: CASRLTGKTEAFF. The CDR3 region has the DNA TGTGCCAGCAGATTGACAGGGAAGACTGAAGCTTTCTTT.

The CDR3 spells CASSQNVGRDYMNTEAFF. The CDR3 nucleotides read TGCGCCAGCAGCCAGAATGTCGGGAGGGACTACATGAACACTGAAGCTTTCTTT. The V and J genes are TRBV4-1 and TRBJ1-1, with a weak D call TRBD1 (5 bases). Germline assignment: CDR1 MGHRA and CDR2 YSYEKL. Trimming cost V 3 bases and J 0 bases, with 20 bases left between them. The CDR3 spans 18 residues.

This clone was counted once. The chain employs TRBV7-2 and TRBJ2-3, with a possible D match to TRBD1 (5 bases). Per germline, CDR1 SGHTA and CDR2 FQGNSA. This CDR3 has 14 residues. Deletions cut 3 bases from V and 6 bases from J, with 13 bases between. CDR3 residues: CASSLGLPPDTQYF. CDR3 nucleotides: TGTGCCAGCAGCTTGGGGCTTCCACCGGATACGCAGTATTTT.

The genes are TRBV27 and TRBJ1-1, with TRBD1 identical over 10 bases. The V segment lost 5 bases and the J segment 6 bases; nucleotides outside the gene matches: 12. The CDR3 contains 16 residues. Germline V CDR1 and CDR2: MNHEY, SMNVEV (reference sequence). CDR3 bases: TGTGCCAGCAGTGTACTACCGGGACAGGGGCAGGCTGAAGCTTTCTTT. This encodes CASSVLPGQGQAEAFF.

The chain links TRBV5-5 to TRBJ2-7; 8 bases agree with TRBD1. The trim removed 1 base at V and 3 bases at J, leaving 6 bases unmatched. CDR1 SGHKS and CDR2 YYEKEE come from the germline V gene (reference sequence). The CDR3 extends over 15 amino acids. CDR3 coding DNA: TGTGCCAGCAGCTTGTACGCAGGGGGCAGCTACGAGCAGTACTTC. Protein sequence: CASSLYAGGSYEQYF.

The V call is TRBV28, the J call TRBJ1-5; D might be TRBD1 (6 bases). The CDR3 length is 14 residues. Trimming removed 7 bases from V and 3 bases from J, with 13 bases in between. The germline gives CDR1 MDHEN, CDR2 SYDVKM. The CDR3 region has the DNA TGTGCCAGCACCCGCAACAGGGTCAATCAGCCCCAGCATTTT. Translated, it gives CASTRNRVNQPQHF.

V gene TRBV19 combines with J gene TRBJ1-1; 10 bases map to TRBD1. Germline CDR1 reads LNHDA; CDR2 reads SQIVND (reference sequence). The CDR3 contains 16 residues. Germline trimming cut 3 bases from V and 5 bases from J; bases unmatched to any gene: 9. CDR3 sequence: CASSISGQGLLTEAFF. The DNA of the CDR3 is TGTGCCAGTAGTATTTCGGGACAGGGGTTATTGACTGAAGCTTTCTTT.

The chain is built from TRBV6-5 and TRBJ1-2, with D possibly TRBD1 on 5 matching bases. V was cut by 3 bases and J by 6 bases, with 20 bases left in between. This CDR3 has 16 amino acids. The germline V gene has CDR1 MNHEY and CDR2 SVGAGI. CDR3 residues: CASSYSRDSGVHGYTF. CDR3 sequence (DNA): TGTGCCAGCAGTTATAGCCGGGACTCTGGAGTGCATGGCTACACCTTC.

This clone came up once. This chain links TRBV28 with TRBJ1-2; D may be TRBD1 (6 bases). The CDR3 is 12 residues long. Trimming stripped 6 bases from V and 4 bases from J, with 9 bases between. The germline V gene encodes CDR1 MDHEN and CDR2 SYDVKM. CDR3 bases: TGTGCCAGCAGGACAGGTAGCTATGGCTACACCTTC. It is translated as CASRTGSYGYTF.

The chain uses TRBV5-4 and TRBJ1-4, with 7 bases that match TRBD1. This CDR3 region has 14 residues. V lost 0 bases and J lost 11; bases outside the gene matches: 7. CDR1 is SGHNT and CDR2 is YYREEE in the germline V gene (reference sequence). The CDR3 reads CASSLGDSGQKLFF. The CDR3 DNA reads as TGTGCCAGCAGCTTGGGGGATTCGGGACAGAAACTGTTTTTT.

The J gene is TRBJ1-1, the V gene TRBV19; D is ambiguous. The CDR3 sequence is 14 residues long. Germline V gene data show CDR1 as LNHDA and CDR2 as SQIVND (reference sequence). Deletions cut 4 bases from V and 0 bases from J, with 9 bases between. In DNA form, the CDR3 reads TGTGCCAGTAGTAGCAGATACATGAACACTGAAGCTTTCTTT. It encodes CASSSRYMNTEAFF. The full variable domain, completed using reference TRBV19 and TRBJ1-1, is DGGITQSPKYLFRKEGQNVTLSCEQNLNHDAMYWYRQDPGQGLRLIYYSQIVNDFQKGDIAEGYSVSREKKESFPLTVTSAQKNPTAFYLCASSSRYMNTEAFFGQGTRLTVV.

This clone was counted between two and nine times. The CDR3 loop is CASENRGDSPLHF. DNA of the CDR3: TGTGCCAGTGAAAACAGGGGCGATTCACCCCTCCACTTT. V gene TRBV27 combines with J gene TRBJ1-6; 7 bases match TRBD1. From germline, CDR1 is MNHEY and CDR2 SMNVEV (reference sequence). With 9 bases clipped from V and 8 bases from J, the junction kept 7 bases outside the gene matches. This CDR3 comprises 13 residues.

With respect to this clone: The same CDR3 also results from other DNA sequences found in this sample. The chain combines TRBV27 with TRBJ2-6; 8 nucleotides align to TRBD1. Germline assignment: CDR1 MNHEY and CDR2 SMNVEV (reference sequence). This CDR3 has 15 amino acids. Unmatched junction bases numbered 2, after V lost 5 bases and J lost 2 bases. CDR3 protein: CASSLTGAGANVLTF. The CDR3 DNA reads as TGTGCCAGCAGTCTGACAGGGGCTGGGGCCAACGTCCTGACTTTC.

The CDR3 sequence is CASSSQTDTQYF. CDR3 coding DNA: TGTGCCAGCAGTTCCCAGACAGATACGCAGTATTTT. The chain uses TRBV6-5 and TRBJ2-3; no definite D call. CDR1 MNHEY and CDR2 SVGAGI come from the germline V gene. Trimming left V 4 bases short and J 3 bases short, with 5 bases between. The CDR3 length is 12 residues.

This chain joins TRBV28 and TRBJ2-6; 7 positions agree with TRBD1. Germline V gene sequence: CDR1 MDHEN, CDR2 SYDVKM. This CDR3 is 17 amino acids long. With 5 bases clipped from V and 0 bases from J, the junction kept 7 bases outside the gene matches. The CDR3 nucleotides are TGTGCCAGCAGTGGACAGGTTCTGAGCTCTGGGGCCAACGTCCTGACTTTC. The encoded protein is CASSGQVLSSGANVLTF.

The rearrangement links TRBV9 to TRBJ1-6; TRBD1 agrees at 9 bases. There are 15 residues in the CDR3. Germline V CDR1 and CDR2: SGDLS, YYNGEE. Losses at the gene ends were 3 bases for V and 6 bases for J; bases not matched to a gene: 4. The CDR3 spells CASSETGGTNSPLHF. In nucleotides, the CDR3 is TGTGCCAGCAGCGAAACAGGGGGCACTAATTCACCCCTCCACTTT.

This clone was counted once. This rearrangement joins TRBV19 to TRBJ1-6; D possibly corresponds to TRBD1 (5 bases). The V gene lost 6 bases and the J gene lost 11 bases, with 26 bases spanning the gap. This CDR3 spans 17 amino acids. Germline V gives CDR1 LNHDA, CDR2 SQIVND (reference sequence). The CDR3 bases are TGTGCCAGTAGCCCCGGGGGAGCAGTAAGTACTGGAGCACCCCTCCACTTT. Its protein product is CASSPGGAVSTGAPLHF.

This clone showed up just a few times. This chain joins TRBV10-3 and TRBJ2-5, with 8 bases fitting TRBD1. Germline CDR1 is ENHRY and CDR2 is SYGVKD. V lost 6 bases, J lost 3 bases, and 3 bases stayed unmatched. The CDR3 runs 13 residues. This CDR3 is CAIRETGEETQYF. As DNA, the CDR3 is TGTGCCATCAGGGAGACAGGGGAAGAGACCCAGTACTTC.

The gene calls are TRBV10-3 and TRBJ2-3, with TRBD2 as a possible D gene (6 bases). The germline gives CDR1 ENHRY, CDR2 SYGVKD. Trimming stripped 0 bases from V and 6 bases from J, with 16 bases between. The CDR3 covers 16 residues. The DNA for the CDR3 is TGTGCCATCAGTGAGTCGAGCGGCGGGGCCGGGGATACGCAGTATTTT. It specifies CAISESSGGAGDTQYF.

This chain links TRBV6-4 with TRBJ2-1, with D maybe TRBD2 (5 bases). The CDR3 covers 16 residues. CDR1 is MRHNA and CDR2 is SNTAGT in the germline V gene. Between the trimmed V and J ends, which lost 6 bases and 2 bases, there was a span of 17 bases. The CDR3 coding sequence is TGTGCCAGCAGACCCGGAGCGGCAGTTCCCTACAATGAGCAGTTCTTC. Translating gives CASRPGAAVPYNEQFF.

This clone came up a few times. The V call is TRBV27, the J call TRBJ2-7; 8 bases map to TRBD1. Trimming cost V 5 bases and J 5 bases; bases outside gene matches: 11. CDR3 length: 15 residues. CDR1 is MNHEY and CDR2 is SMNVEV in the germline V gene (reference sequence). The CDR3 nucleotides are TGTGCCAGCAGTCCATCAGGGGGCTATCCAGACGAGCAGTACTTC. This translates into CASSPSGGYPDEQYF.

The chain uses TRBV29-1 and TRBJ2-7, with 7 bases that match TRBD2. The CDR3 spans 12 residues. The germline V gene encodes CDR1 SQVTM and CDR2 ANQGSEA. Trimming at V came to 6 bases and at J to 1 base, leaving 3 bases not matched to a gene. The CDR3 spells CSVGGGSYEQYF. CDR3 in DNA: TGCAGCGTGGGGGGAGGGTCCTACGAGCAGTACTTC.

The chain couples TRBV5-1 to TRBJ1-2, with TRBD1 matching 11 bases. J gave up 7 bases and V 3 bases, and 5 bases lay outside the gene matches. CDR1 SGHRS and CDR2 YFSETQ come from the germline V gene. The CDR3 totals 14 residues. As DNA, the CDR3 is TGCGCCAGCAGCTGGGGACAGGGGGACGGTGGCTACACCTTC. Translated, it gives CASSWGQGDGGYTF.

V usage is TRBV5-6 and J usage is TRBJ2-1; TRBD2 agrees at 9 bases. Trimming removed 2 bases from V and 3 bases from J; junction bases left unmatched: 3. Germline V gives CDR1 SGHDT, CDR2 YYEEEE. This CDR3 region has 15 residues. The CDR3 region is CASSFGAGGYNEQFF. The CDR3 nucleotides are TGTGCCAGCAGCTTTGGAGCGGGGGGCTACAATGAGCAGTTCTTC. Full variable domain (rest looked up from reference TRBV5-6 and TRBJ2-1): DAGVTQSPTHLIKTRGQQVTLRCSPKSGHDTVSWYQQALGQGPQFIFQYYEEEERQRGNFPDRFSGHQFPNYSSELNVNALLLGDSALYLCASSFGAGGYNEQFFGPGTRLTVL.

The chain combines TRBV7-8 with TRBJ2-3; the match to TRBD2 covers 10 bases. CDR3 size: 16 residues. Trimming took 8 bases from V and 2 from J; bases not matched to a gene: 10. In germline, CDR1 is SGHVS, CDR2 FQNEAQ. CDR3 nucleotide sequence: TGTGCCAGCGAGTACAGCGGGGGGGATAACACAGATACGCAGTATTTT. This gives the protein CASEYSGGDNTDTQYF.

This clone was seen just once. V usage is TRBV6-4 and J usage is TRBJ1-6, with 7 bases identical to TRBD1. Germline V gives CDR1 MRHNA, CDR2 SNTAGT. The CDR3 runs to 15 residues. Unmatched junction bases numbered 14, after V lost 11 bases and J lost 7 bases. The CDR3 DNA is TGTGCCTGCTTGAGGATCGGACAGGAGAATTCACCCCTCCACTTT. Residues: CACLRIGQENSPLHF.